The T cell receptor (beta chain) described here comes from a study of lymphopenia after photon versus proton radiotherapy. The data were produced by immunoSEQ multiplex PCR, yet TCRdb's version contains in-frame clones alone and is incomplete. The data show under 35,000 clones, 84% seen once. V lost 7 bases and J lost 3, with 16 bases in between. The CDR3 length is 14 residues. CDR1 is MDHEN, CDR2 SYDVKM, per germline. The sample in question was peripheral blood, obtained from a patient treated with proton-based radiotherapy. The chain joins TRBV28 to TRBJ2-7; weak D call: TRBD1 (6 bases). The TCR was taken from a woman between 65 and 79 years old with pancreatic cancer. The CDR3 DNA reads TGTGCCAGCACCGGGACACAAAACGTCTACGAGCAGTACTTC. This gives the protein CASTGTQNVYEQYF.